This entry features one T cell receptor beta chain sequence. The CDR3 extends over 15 amino acids. V shed 3 bases, J shed 5 bases, and the junction held 3 bases outside the gene matches. Germline V gene sequence: CDR1 KGHSH, CDR2 LQKENI. Participants spanned ages roughly 18 to 90 years and resided in fewer than 30 US areas. The data were obtained in a study of blood T cell repertoires in COVID-19. Sequencing was performed with immunoSEQ multiplex PCR; in TCRdb, only in-frame clones are kept and a portion is missing. The data show under 200,000 clones, less than 85% seen once. The TCR originated in a woman in her sixties with acute COVID-19. The chain recombines TRBV18 with TRBJ1-6, with 8 nucleotides matching TRBD1. The sequencing input was PBMCs or T cells enriched from blood (not recorded which). The CDR3 DNA is TGTGCCAGCTCACCCTCGGGACAGGATAATTCACCCCTCCACTTT. Its translation is CASSPSGQDNSPLHF.